This note documents a single T cell receptor beta chain sequence. V lost 6 bases to trimming and J lost 5 bases; unmatched junction nucleotides: 11. The CDR3 runs to 16 residues. Per germline, CDR1 MNHEY and CDR2 SMNVEV (reference sequence). TCRdb reanalysed the 5' RACE reads using MiXCR and keeps one entry per CDR3 protein. The sample contains over 120,000 distinct CDR3 sequences, 6% of which appear only once. The data originate from a study of T-cell memory formation after mild COVID-19. This TCR came from an adult woman who had mild COVID-19 (a few samples of this study predate the infection). Cell type and time point are not known. The sequenced material came from PBMCs or a T cell subset sorted from them (not recorded which). This sequence joins TRBV27 and TRBJ2-5; 11 bases are shared with TRBD2. As DNA, the CDR3 is TGTGCCAGCAGGACCTATAGCGGGGGGGCCCGGGAGACCCAGTACTTC. It codes for CASRTYSGGARETQYF.